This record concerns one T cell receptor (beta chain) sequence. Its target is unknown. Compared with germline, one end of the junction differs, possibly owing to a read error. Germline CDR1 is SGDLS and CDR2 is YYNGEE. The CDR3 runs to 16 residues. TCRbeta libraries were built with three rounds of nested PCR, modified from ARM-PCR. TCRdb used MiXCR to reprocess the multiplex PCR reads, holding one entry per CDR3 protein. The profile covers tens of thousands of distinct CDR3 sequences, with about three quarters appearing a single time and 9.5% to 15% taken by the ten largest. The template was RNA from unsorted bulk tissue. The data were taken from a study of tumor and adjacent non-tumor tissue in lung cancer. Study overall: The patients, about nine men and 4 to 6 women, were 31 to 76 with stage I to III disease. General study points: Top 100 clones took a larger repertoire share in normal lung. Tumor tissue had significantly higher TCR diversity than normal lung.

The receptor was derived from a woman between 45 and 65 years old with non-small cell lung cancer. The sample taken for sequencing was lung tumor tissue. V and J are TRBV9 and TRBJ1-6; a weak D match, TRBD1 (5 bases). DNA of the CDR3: TGTGCCAGCAGCGTAGCGATGGGACCGCCGAATTCACCCATCCACTTT. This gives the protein CASSVAMGPPNSPIHF.